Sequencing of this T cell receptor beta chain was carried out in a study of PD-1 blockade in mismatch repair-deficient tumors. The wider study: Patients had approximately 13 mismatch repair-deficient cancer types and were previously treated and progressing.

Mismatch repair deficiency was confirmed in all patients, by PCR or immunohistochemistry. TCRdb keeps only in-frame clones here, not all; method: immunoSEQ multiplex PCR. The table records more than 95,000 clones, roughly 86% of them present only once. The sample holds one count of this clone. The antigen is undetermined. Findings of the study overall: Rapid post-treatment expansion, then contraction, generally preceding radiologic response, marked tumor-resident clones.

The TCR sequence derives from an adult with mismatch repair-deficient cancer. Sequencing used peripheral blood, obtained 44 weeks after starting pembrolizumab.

CDR3 region: CASSLATVETQYF. The CDR3 nucleotides read TGCGCCAGCAGCTTGGCCACGGTGGAGACCCAGTACTTC. The chain joins TRBV5-1 to TRBJ2-5, with D hard to call. Trimming removed 0 bases from V and 5 bases from J, with 8 bases in between. Germline loops: CDR1 SGHRS, CDR2 YFSETQ. The CDR3 contains 13 residues.